This is a list of T cell receptor beta chains from one sample in a study of cytomegalovirus exposure and HLA in healthy donors. Clones were read by immunoSEQ multiplex PCR, and TCRdb kept only the in-frame ones, dropping some. The table records about 91,000 clones, more than 55% of them present only once. Sequencing was performed on PBMCs. The receptors shown here come from a human donor in good health. Each CDR3 is given with its conserved first and last residue. The D gene is left open where the match is weak. The size field is filled for only some rows; it gives once, few, many or a size class.

>TRBJ1-6|once|NA|TRBV5-4
CTSSLVQQNSPLHF
TGTACCAGCAGCTTGGTACAGCAGAATTCACCCCTCCACTTT
>TRBJ2-4|few|TRBD1|TRBV7-2
CASGLPGTGKLAKNIQYF
TGTGCCAGCGGATTGCCCGGGACAGGGAAACTAGCCAAAAACATTCAGTACTTC
>TRBJ1-2|NA|TRBD1|TRBV5-4
CASSLNRGDYGYTF
TGTGCCAGCAGCTTGAACAGGGGCGACTATGGCTACACCTTC
>TRBJ1-5|once|TRBD1|TRBV2
CASSTTGDPNQPQHF
TGTGCCAGCAGTACCACAGGGGACCCAAATCAGCCCCAGCATTTT
>TRBJ1-2|NA|NA|TRBV2
CASSEALADYGYTF
TGTGCCAGCAGTGAAGCTTTGGCAGACTATGGCTACACCTTC
>TRBJ1-1|NA|NA|TRBV7-2
CASSLVTGNTEAFF
TGTGCCAGCAGCTTAGTCACAGGGAACACTGAAGCTTTCTTT
>TRBJ1-2|NA|TRBD1|TRBV5-1
CASSLAGQGGGYTF
TGCGCCAGCAGCTTGGCGGGACAGGGGGGTGGCTACACCTTC
>TRBJ2-2|NA|TRBD2|TRBV9
CASTRLAGGLVANTGELFF
TGTGCCAGCACCAGACTAGCGGGGGGCCTGGTGGCGAACACCGGGGAGCTGTTTTTT
>TRBJ1-2|few|NA|TRBV4-2
CASSQGAGRGYTF
TGTGCCAGCAGCCAAGGAGCGGGGCGAGGCTACACCTTC
>TRBJ2-5|NA|NA|TRBV7-7
CASSLVPRETQYF
TGTGCTAGCAGCTTAGTCCCCCGAGAGACCCAGTACTTC
>TRBJ2-2|NA|NA|TRBV12-2
CASRLGQGALGELFF
TGTGCAAGTCGCTTGGGACAGGGGGCCCTCGGGGAGCTGTTTTTT
>TRBJ1-5|NA|NA|TRBV7-2
CASSLGLREIAQPQHF
TGTGCCAGCAGCTTAGGGCTCAGGGAAATTGCTCAGCCCCAGCATTTT
>TRBJ2-1|NA|TRBD1|TRBV9
CASSATGANEQFF
TGTGCCAGCAGCGCGACAGGGGCAAATGAGCAGTTCTTC
>TRBJ1-6|NA|NA|TRBV4-3
CASSQDISLPASSYNSPLHF
TGCGCCAGCAGCCAAGATATTAGCTTGCCAGCGAGCTCCTATAATTCACCCCTCCACTTT
>TRBJ2-7|few|NA|TRBV19
CASSRAGTRPPYEQYF
TGTGCCAGTAGCCGAGCTGGGACACGACCCCCCTACGAGCAGTACTTC
>TRBJ1-2|NA|NA|TRBV12-5
CASGLGPGTHYGYTF
TGTGCTAGTGGTTTGGGCCCCGGGACACACTATGGCTACACCTTC
>TRBJ2-6|NA|TRBD2|TRBV18
CASSPARSGTGANVLTF
TGTGCCAGCTCACCAGCTCGAAGCGGGACTGGGGCCAACGTCCTGACTTTC
>TRBJ1-2|NA|TRBD1|TRBV10-1
CASSEQGENGYGYTF
TGCGCCAGCAGTGAACAGGGGGAAAATGGCTATGGCTACACCTTC
>TRBJ1-2|NA|TRBD1|TRBV7-2
CASSFLQGDYGYTF
TGTGCCAGCAGCTTCCTACAGGGGGACTATGGCTACACCTTC
>TRBJ1-2|once|TRBD1|TRBV5-6
CASSWDRGNYGYTF
TGTGCCAGCAGTTGGGACAGGGGAAACTATGGCTACACCTTC
>TRBJ1-1|NA|NA|TRBV5-4
CASSLAGGTGTEAFF
TGTGCCAGCAGCTTGGCCGGGGGAACTGGCACTGAAGCTTTCTTT
>TRBJ1-5|NA|TRBD1|TRBV7-9
CASSLGGLGQGAYQPQHF
TGTGCCAGCAGCTTAGGTGGACTGGGGCAGGGGGCTTATCAGCCCCAGCATTTT
>TRBJ1-6|once|NA|TRBV11-3
CASSLGLQGSNSPLHF
TGTGCCAGCAGCTTAGGGCTCCAGGGTTCTAATTCACCCCTCCACTTT
>TRBJ2-5|NA|NA|TRBV14
CASSARVLQETQYF
TGTGCCAGCAGCGCCCGGGTCCTCCAAGAGACCCAGTACTTC